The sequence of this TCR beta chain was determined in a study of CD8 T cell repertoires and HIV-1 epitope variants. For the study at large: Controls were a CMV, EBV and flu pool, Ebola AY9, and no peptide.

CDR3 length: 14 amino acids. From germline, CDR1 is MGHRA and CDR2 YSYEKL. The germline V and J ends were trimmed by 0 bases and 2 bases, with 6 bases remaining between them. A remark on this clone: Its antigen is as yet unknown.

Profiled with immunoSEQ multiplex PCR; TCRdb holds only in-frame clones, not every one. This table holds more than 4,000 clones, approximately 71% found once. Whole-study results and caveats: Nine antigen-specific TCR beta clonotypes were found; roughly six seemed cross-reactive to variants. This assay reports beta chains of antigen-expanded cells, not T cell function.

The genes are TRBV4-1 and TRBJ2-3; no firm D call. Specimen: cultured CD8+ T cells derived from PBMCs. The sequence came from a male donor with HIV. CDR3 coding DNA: TGCGCCAGCAGCCAAGATAGCAACACAGATACGCAGTATTTT. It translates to CASSQDSNTDTQYF.